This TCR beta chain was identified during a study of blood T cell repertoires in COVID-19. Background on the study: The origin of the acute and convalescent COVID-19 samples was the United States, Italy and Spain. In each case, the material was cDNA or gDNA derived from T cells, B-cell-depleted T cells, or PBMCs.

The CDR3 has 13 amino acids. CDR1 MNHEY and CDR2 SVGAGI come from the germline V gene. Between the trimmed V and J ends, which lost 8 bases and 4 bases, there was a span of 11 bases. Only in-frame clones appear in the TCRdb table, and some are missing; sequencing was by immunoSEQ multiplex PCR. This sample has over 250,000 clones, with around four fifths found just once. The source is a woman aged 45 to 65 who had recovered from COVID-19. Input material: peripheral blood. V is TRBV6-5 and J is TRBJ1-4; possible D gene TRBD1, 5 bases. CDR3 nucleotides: TGTGCCAGCTCGCGACAGAGTAATGAAAAACTGTTTTTT. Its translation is CASSRQSNEKLFF.